The 16 T cell receptor beta chains in this list originate from one sample, sequenced in a study of cytomegalovirus exposure and HLA in healthy donors. The study ran its PCR with 60 Vbeta and 13 Jbeta primers. Generated by immunoSEQ multiplex PCR, the TCRdb table keeps only in-frame clones and is missing some. The sample carries 200,000 to 250,000 clones, roughly 80% recorded once. The sequenced sample was PBMCs. The receptors shown here come from a man aged 25-45 years in good health and CMV-seronegative.

This clone was observed a single time. The chain employs TRBV18 and TRBJ2-3; 13 positions match TRBD2. V lost 3 bases to trimming and J lost 1 base; unmatched junction nucleotides: 1. Germline CDR1 is KGHSH and CDR2 is LQKENI. The CDR3 totals 16 residues. The CDR3 loop is CASSPGLAGGTDTQYF. CDR3 DNA: TGTGCCAGCTCACCCGGACTAGCGGGGGGCACAGATACGCAGTATTTT.

The chain carries TRBV19 and TRBJ2-5, with TRBD1 matching over 10 bases. The CDR3 runs 15 residues. The germline V gene has CDR1 LNHDA and CDR2 SQIVND (reference sequence). With V trimmed by 3 bases and J by 9 bases, 10 bases remained unmatched. CDR3 bases: TGTGCCAGTAGTATGGGTCCCGGGACAGGGGCGTCCCAGTACTTC. Its protein product is CASSMGPGTGASQYF.

The V and J genes are TRBV6-1 and TRBJ2-5; 7 bases agree with TRBD2. The CDR3 extends over 15 amino acids. V shed 4 bases and J 4 bases; nucleotides not matched to a gene: 9. CDR1 and CDR2 from the germline V gene are MNHNS and SASEGT. CDR3 DNA: TGTGCCAGCAGTGGTCAGCGGGGTTTGGTAGAGACCCAGTACTTC. Protein: CASSGQRGLVETQYF.

V gene TRBV7-9 combines with J gene TRBJ1-5, with 8 bases fitting TRBD1. There are 14 residues in the CDR3. V gave up 0 bases and J gave up 5 bases; unmatched junction bases: 0. In germline, CDR1 is SEHNR, CDR2 FQNEAQ (reference sequence). Here the CDR3 DNA reads TGTGCCAGCAGCTTAGCGACAGGGGATCAGCCCCAGCATTTT. Its protein product is CASSLATGDQPQHF.

The chain joins TRBV18 to TRBJ2-1, with D maybe TRBD2 (6 bases). CDR3 length equals 15 residues. Trimming left V 1 base short and J 9 bases short, with 16 bases between. Germline lookup yields CDR1 KGHSH and CDR2 LQKENI. The CDR3 nucleotides read TGTGCCAGCTCACCACGCCGGGCTAGCGAGGCTGAGCAGTTCTTC. Its protein is CASSPRRASEAEQFF. Looking up the rest from reference TRBV18 and TRBJ2-1 gives the full variable domain: NAGVMQNPRHLVRRRGQEARLRCSPMKGHSHVYWYRQLPEEGLKFMVYLQKENIIDESGMPKERFSAEFPKEGPSILRIQQVVRGDSAAYFCASSPRRASEAEQFFGPGTRLTVL.

This chain joins TRBV6-5 and TRBJ2-3; D perhaps matches TRBD2 (6 bases). Germline values: CDR1 MNHEY, CDR2 SVGAGI. V dropped 3 bases and J dropped 0 bases, with 10 bases sitting between them. The length of the CDR3 is 15 residues. CDR3 in amino acids: CASSYHGTSTDTQYF. As DNA, the CDR3 is TGTGCCAGCAGTTATCACGGGACTAGCACAGATACGCAGTATTTT.

The chain is built from TRBV21-1 and TRBJ2-1; the DNA was not compared with TRBD1, the D call given in the table. TRBV21-1 is given as a pseudogene. The CDR3 is made up of 19 amino acids. The CDR3, as DNA: TGTGCCAGCAGCAAAGGCCCAGCTCCAACCGAGGCAGGGCCGAATGAGCAGTTCTTC. Its protein is CASSKGPAPTEAGPNEQFF.

J is TRBJ2-5 and V is TRBV9; tentative D call: TRBD1 (5 bases). CDR3 length: 13 amino acids. The germline V gene has CDR1 SGDLS and CDR2 YYNGEE. V gave up 3 bases and J gave up 1 base, with 7 bases separating them. CDR3 loop: CASSAQGQETQYF. The DNA for the CDR3 is TGTGCCAGCAGCGCGCAGGGCCAAGAGACCCAGTACTTC.

The V call is TRBV27, the J call TRBJ2-1; possibly TRBD1 for D (7 bases). From germline, CDR1 is MNHEY and CDR2 SMNVEV (reference sequence). V shed 2 bases and J shed 9 bases, with 14 bases lying between them. This CDR3 is built from 14 residues. The CDR3 DNA sequence: TGTGCCAGCAGTTTAAGCCCAGGGGGGAGTGAGCAGTTCTTC. Amino acid sequence: CASSLSPGGSEQFF.

CDR3 loop: CASGYPGRSGAEQYF. CDR3 sequence (DNA): TGTGCCAGCGGCTATCCGGGCCGGAGCGGGGCCGAGCAGTACTTC. The J gene is TRBJ2-7, the V gene TRBV7-2; 7 positions agree with TRBD2. There are 15 residues in the CDR3. V shed 8 bases and J 6 bases; nucleotides not matched to a gene: 16. Germline V gene sequence: CDR1 SGHTA, CDR2 FQGNSA.

The CDR3 reads CASSYPQQGITYEQYF. The CDR3 DNA follows: TGTGCCAGCAGTTATCCCCAACAGGGGATAACCTACGAGCAGTACTTC. This rearrangement joins TRBV6-5 to TRBJ2-7, with 7 bases fitting TRBD1. CDR1 MNHEY and CDR2 SVGAGI come from the germline V gene. CDR3 size: 16 residues. The J segment lost 2 bases and the V segment lost 3 bases, leaving 10 bases of the junction unmatched.

This clone was counted between two and nine times. This chain links TRBV28 with TRBJ2-1, with TRBD1 matching 10 bases. The V gene end was trimmed by 4 bases and the J gene end by 9 bases; junction bases not matched to a gene: 12. The CDR3 totals 16 residues. CDR1 MDHEN and CDR2 SYDVKM come from the germline V gene. The CDR3 is CASSSSGQGLLGEQFF. Written as DNA, the CDR3 is TGTGCCAGCAGTTCCTCGGGACAGGGGCTATTAGGTGAGCAGTTCTTC.

This rearrangement joins TRBV5-1 to TRBJ1-6; D is undetermined. The CDR3 is made up of 13 amino acids. V was clipped by 4 bases and J by 6 bases, with 8 bases between them. In germline, CDR1 is SGHRS, CDR2 YFSETQ. CDR3: CASSPVANSPLHF. The CDR3 nucleotides read TGCGCCAGCAGCCCGGTCGCTAATTCACCCCTCCACTTT.

The rearrangement links TRBV19 to TRBJ2-2; the match to TRBD1 covers 7 bases. Germline lookup yields CDR1 LNHDA and CDR2 SQIVND (reference sequence). The CDR3 is 14 amino acids. Germline trimming cut 7 bases from V and 7 bases from J; bases unmatched to any gene: 9. The CDR3 region is CASKKGAQDGELFF. Written as DNA, the CDR3 is TGTGCCAGTAAGAAGGGGGCGCAAGACGGGGAGCTGTTTTTT.

As regards this clone: At one end, the junction sequence differs from germline, possibly due to a read error. The J gene is TRBJ2-5, the V gene TRBV7-7; TRBD2 aligns across 13 bases. Germline lookup yields CDR1 SSHAT and CDR2 FNYEAQ (reference sequence). This CDR3 spans 17 amino acids. For the CDR3, the DNA is TGTGCTAGCAGCTTGGGGCGACTAGCGGGGGGTCAAGAGACCCAGTACTTC. Residues: CASSLGRLAGGQETQYF. Looking up the rest from reference TRBV7-7 and TRBJ2-5 gives the full variable domain: GAGVSQSPRYKVTKRGQDVTLRCDPISSHATLYWYQQALGQGPEFLTYFNYEAQPDKSGLPSDRFSAERPEGSISTLTIQRTEQRDSAMYRCASSLGRLAGGQETQYFGPGTRLLVL.

This chain connects TRBV5-1 to TRBJ2-2, with no clear D. V dropped 3 bases and J dropped 0 bases, with 9 bases sitting between them. The CDR3 runs 15 residues. The germline V gene has CDR1 SGHRS and CDR2 YFSETQ. The CDR3 DNA follows: TGCGCCAGCAGCTCCCAGTTGGCGAACACCGGGGAGCTGTTTTTT. It codes for CASSSQLANTGELFF.